Each of the 15 T cell receptor beta chains below was sequenced from the same sample in a study of blood T cell repertoires in COVID-19. The method was immunoSEQ multiplex PCR; TCRdb's version includes in-frame clones alone and lacks a portion of them. The sample carries approximately 91,000 clones, around 75% recorded once. The sample was peripheral blood. Receptors originate from a man aged 65-85 years with acute or convalescent COVID-19.

CDR3 DNA: TGCGCCAGCAGCCGGAAGGCAGGGGGGGACAGGGATAATTCACCCCTCCACTTT. As protein: CASSRKAGGDRDNSPLHF. The chain couples TRBV5-1 to TRBJ1-6; 9 positions match TRBD1. V dropped 4 bases and J dropped 5; count of bases not matched to a gene: 13. CDR1 SGHRS and CDR2 YFSETQ come from the germline V gene. This CDR3 has 18 amino acids.

The chain has TRBV10-3 and TRBJ2-5; 7 positions agree with TRBD2. Germline V lookup: CDR1 ENHRY, CDR2 SYGVKD. J gave up 0 bases and V 5 bases, and 6 bases lay outside the gene matches. The CDR3 runs 15 residues. The CDR3 is CAISFGGSDQETQYF. CDR3 in DNA: TGTGCCATCAGTTTTGGCGGGAGCGACCAAGAGACCCAGTACTTC.

The chain employs TRBV28 and TRBJ1-2; 9 positions agree with TRBD1. V lost 4 bases and J lost 5; bases outside the gene matches: 14. The length of the CDR3 is 17 residues. Germline V gives CDR1 MDHEN, CDR2 SYDVKM. The CDR3 nucleotides read TGTGCCAGCAGTTCGAGTGGAACAGGGGGCAACTTTTATGGCTACACCTTC. It translates to CASSSSGTGGNFYGYTF.

The J gene is TRBJ1-1, the V gene TRBV6-5, with TRBD1 as a possible D gene (5 bases). The V gene lost 10 bases and the J gene lost 0 bases, with 15 bases spanning the gap. This CDR3 comprises 14 residues. From germline, CDR1 is MNHEY and CDR2 SVGAGI. The CDR3 DNA reads as TGTGCCATCAATCCTAGGGGCCTGAACACTGAAGCTTTCTTT. It specifies CAINPRGLNTEAFF.

CDR3 in DNA: TGTGCCAGCAGTTTTCAGGGGTGGAACACTGAAGCTTTCTTT. Protein product: CASSFQGWNTEAFF. J is TRBJ1-1 and V is TRBV27; the D gene is possibly TRBD1 (6 bases). The germline V gene has CDR1 MNHEY and CDR2 SMNVEV (reference sequence). V shed 3 bases and J shed 1 base, with 9 bases lying between them. The CDR3 contains 14 residues.

This clone has a single count. The CDR3 DNA sequence: TGTGCCAGCAGCGTCACAGGGTTATATGGCTACACCTTC. This translates into CASSVTGLYGYTF. V gene TRBV9 combines with J gene TRBJ1-2; D may be TRBD1 (6 bases). Germline assignment: CDR1 SGDLS and CDR2 YYNGEE. This CDR3 has 13 residues. V dropped 2 bases and J dropped 5 bases, with 10 bases sitting between them.

The V call is TRBV28, the J call TRBJ1-2; weak D call: TRBD1 (5 bases). Trimming took off 5 bases at V and 5 bases at J, with 12 bases between the two ends. The CDR3 spans 13 residues. CDR1 and CDR2 from the germline V gene are MDHEN and SYDVKM. CDR3 region: CASSRVSGYGYTF. The CDR3 DNA reads as TGTGCCAGCAGTCGAGTTTCAGGGTATGGCTACACCTTC.

This chain links TRBV6-5 with TRBJ2-5; TRBD2 aligns across 7 bases. This CDR3 region has 15 residues. Germline loops: CDR1 MNHEY, CDR2 SVGAGI. The V and J ends lost 8 bases and 4 bases, in that order; junction bases with no gene match: 13. DNA for the CDR3: TGTGCCAGCGGTCCTAGGGGCTGGGGGGGAGAGACCCAGTACTTC. This translates into CASGPRGWGGETQYF.

The J gene is TRBJ1-1, the V gene TRBV18, with 7 positions matching TRBD1. Unmatched junction bases numbered 7, after V lost 4 bases and J lost 2 bases. Germline V CDR1 and CDR2: KGHSH, LQKENI. This CDR3 comprises 15 residues. For the CDR3, the DNA is TGTGCCAGCTCACGGGAGTCAGGGGGTAACACTGAAGCTTTCTTT. Residues: CASSRESGGNTEAFF. Combining the CDR3 with reference TRBV18 and TRBJ1-1 gives the whole variable domain NAGVMQNPRHLVRRRGQEARLRCSPMKGHSHVYWYRQLPEEGLKFMVYLQKENIIDESGMPKERFSAEFPKEGPSILRIQQVVRGDSAAYFCASSRESGGNTEAFFGQGTRLTVV.

The gene calls are TRBV19 and TRBJ1-5; maybe TRBD1 (6 bases). This CDR3 contains 14 residues. The V gene lost 6 bases and the J gene lost 6 bases, with 15 bases spanning the gap. Germline values: CDR1 LNHDA, CDR2 SQIVND (reference sequence). The CDR3 bases are TGTGCCAGTAGCCCCACAGGGTCGAGTCAGCCCCAGCATTTT. It yields the protein CASSPTGSSQPQHF.

This clone was seen once. This chain uses TRBV7-2 with TRBJ2-1; a possible D gene is TRBD2 (5 bases). The CDR3 spans 14 residues. V gave up 4 bases and J gave up 15 bases, with 22 bases separating them. Germline loops: CDR1 SGHTA, CDR2 FQGNSA. CDR3: CASSSVVVALEPFF. As DNA, the CDR3 is TGTGCCAGCAGCTCCGTGGTTGTGGCACTAGAACCGTTCTTC. Based on the CDR3 plus reference TRBV7-2 and TRBJ2-1, the full variable domain is GAGVSQSPSNKVTEKGKDVELRCDPISGHTALYWYRQSLGQGLEFLIYFQGNSAPDKSGLPSDRFSAERTGGSVSTLTIQRTQQEDSAVYLCASSSVVVALEPFFGPGTRLTVL.

The gene calls are TRBV19 and TRBJ2-3; 11 bases align to TRBD2. Losses at the gene ends were 5 bases for V and 3 bases for J; bases not matched to a gene: 1. The germline CDR1 and CDR2 sequences are LNHDA and SQIVND (reference sequence). The CDR3 is 14 amino acids. The CDR3 DNA reads TGTGCCAGTAGTGTAGCGGGAGGGACAGATACGCAGTATTTT. Translating gives CASSVAGGTDTQYF.

This sequence joins TRBV28 and TRBJ2-3, with TRBD2 matching 9 bases. Germline-derived CDR1 and CDR2 are MDHEN and SYDVKM. Unmatched junction bases numbered 9, after V lost 2 bases and J lost 6 bases. The CDR3 runs 16 residues. CDR3: CASSLPLSGSRDTQYF. CDR3 DNA: TGTGCCAGCAGTTTACCCCTTAGCGGGAGTCGGGATACGCAGTATTTT.

CDR3: CASSYSGTRGADTQYF. CDR3 in DNA: TGTGCCAGCAGTTACTCGGGCACGCGGGGAGCGGATACGCAGTATTTT. This chain connects TRBV6-5 to TRBJ2-3, with TRBD2 as a possible D gene (6 bases). V dropped 0 bases and J dropped 6 bases, with 16 bases sitting between them. Per the germline V gene, CDR1 is MNHEY and CDR2 is SVGAGI. The CDR3 totals 16 residues.

The V and J genes are TRBV5-1 and TRBJ2-5; tentative D call: TRBD2 (6 bases). This CDR3 is built from 14 residues. The germline V and J ends were trimmed by 4 bases and 3 bases, with 13 bases remaining between them. Germline V gives CDR1 SGHRS, CDR2 YFSETQ. This CDR3 reads CASSPGRFEETQYF. The DNA for the CDR3 is TGCGCCAGCAGCCCTGGGAGGTTTGAAGAGACCCAGTACTTC. The full variable domain, in which reference TRBV5-1 and TRBJ2-5 provide the parts outside the CDR3, is KAGVTQTPRYLIKTRGQQVTLSCSPISGHRSVSWYQQTPGQGLQFLFEYFSETQRNKGNFPGRFSGRQFSNSRSEMNVSTLELGDSALYLCASSPGRFEETQYFGPGTRLLVL.